These 23 T cell receptor beta chains came from one sample sequenced in a study of T cell changes during pregnancy in multiple sclerosis. Clones were read by immunoSEQ multiplex PCR, and TCRdb kept only the in-frame ones, dropping some. This table holds about 68,000 clones, roughly nine tenths found once. Here the sequenced sample was peripheral blood, taken in the second trimester of pregnancy. Every receptor here comes from a female donor in good health, enrolled as a control in a pregnancy study.

This chain links TRBV19 with TRBJ2-7; TRBD2 matches 10 bases. The V gene's germline CDR1 is LNHDA and CDR2 SQIVND (reference sequence). V trimming: 5 bases; J trimming: 4 bases; junction bases outside the gene matches: 5. The length of the CDR3 is 14 residues. DNA for the CDR3: TGTGCCAGTAGTGTAGCTAGCGGGAGTTACGAGCAGTACTTC. Amino acids: CASSVASGSYEQYF.

This chain links TRBV14 with TRBJ2-3; D is undetermined. Trimming shortened V by 0 bases and J by 6 bases, and 7 bases separated the two germline ends. The CDR3 is made up of 13 amino acids. The germline V gene encodes CDR1 SGHDN and CDR2 FVKESK. DNA for the CDR3: TGTGCCAGCAGCCAAGAAGTTGCGGATACGCAGTATTTT. This gives the protein CASSQEVADTQYF. The full variable domain, with the rest looked up from reference TRBV14 and TRBJ2-3, is EAGVTQFPSHSVIEKGQTVTLRCDPISGHDNLYWYRRVMGKEIKFLLHFVKESKQDESGMPNNRFLAERTGGTYSTLKVQPAELEDSGVYFCASSQEVADTQYFGPGTRLTVL.

The J gene is TRBJ1-2, the V gene TRBV27; 7 bases agree with TRBD1. This CDR3 region has 15 residues. Looked up from germline, CDR1 is MNHEY and CDR2 is SMNVEV (reference sequence). J gave up 3 bases and V 2 bases, and 6 bases lay outside the gene matches. The CDR3, as DNA: TGTGCCAGCAGTTTAGGAAGGGGGCGAGACTATGGCTACACCTTC. Its translation: CASSLGRGRDYGYTF.

The chain uses TRBV28 and TRBJ2-7; 8 bases match TRBD1. The CDR3 runs to 15 residues. Trimming at V came to 2 bases and at J to 0 bases, leaving 3 bases not matched to a gene. Germline assignment: CDR1 MDHEN and CDR2 SYDVKM. This chain's CDR3 is CASSLPGQGSYEQYF. Written as DNA, the CDR3 is TGTGCCAGCAGTTTACCCGGACAGGGCTCCTACGAGCAGTACTTC.

The chain has TRBV6-5 and TRBJ1-3; D is perhaps TRBD1 (5 bases). This CDR3 is 15 amino acids long. Per the germline V gene, CDR1 is MNHEY and CDR2 is SVGAGI. Trimming took off 0 bases at V and 0 bases at J, with 6 bases between the two ends. The CDR3 DNA follows: TGTGCCAGCAGTTACTCCGGGGGCTCTGGAAACACCATATATTTT. Its translation: CASSYSGGSGNTIYF.

The chain couples TRBV7-9 to TRBJ2-1; 16 positions agree with TRBD2. The germline CDR1 and CDR2 sequences are SEHNR and FQNEAQ (reference sequence). This CDR3 region has 19 residues. The J segment lost 2 bases and the V segment lost 7 bases, leaving 11 bases of the junction unmatched. The CDR3 nucleotides read TGTGCCAGCACCGACTACGGGACTAGCGGGAGGGTGGCCTACAATGAGCAGTTCTTC. Protein product: CASTDYGTSGRVAYNEQFF.

This chain connects TRBV10-3 to TRBJ2-1; 12 nucleotides line up with TRBD2. CDR3 length: 15 amino acids. V was clipped by 6 bases and J by 7 bases; unmatched bases: 7. Germline V gene data show CDR1 as ENHRY and CDR2 as SYGVKD. The CDR3 nucleotides read TGTGCCATCAGGGCGACTAGCGGGAGTAGAAATGAGCAGTTCTTC. Translation: CAIRATSGSRNEQFF.

The CDR3 loop is CASRLALGTSGNEQYF. CDR3 coding DNA: TGTGCAAGTCGCTTAGCCCTTGGGACTAGCGGAAACGAGCAGTACTTC. This chain joins TRBV12-2 and TRBJ2-7; the table's D gene call, TRBD2, was not cross checked with the DNA. TRBV12-2 is termed a pseudogene. The CDR3 contains 16 residues.

The chain carries TRBV9 and TRBJ2-1; D unresolved. This CDR3 comprises 12 residues. Germline-derived CDR1 and CDR2 are SGDLS and YYNGEE. Trimming cost V 0 bases and J 6 bases, with 4 bases left between them. CDR3 DNA sequence: TGTGCCAGCAGCGTAGGGAGCAATGAGCAGTTCTTC. It specifies CASSVGSNEQFF. The variable domain in full, completed from reference TRBV9 and TRBJ2-1, reads DSGVTQTPKHLITATGQRVTLRCSPRSGDLSVYWYQQSLDQGLQFLIQYYNGEERAKGNILERFSAQQFPDLHSELNLSSLELGDSALYFCASSVGSNEQFFGPGTRLTVL.

The chain has TRBV19 and TRBJ1-4; 10 bases are a match to TRBD1. CDR3 length: 15 amino acids. With 0 bases clipped from V and 12 bases from J, the junction kept 7 bases outside the gene matches. Germline CDR1 is LNHDA and CDR2 is SQIVND (reference sequence). CDR3 bases: TGTGCCAGTAGTATAGACGAGACAGGGGGCCAGGAACTGTTTTTT. Its translation is CASSIDETGGQELFF.

The sample holds many counts of this clone. This chain connects TRBV27 to TRBJ2-7; TRBD2 matches at 7 bases. V lost 6 bases, J lost 1 base, and 12 bases stayed unmatched. This CDR3 region has 16 residues. Germline CDR1 reads MNHEY; CDR2 reads SMNVEV (reference sequence). CDR3 in amino acids: CASRHRYSGPSYEQYF. CDR3 coding DNA: TGTGCCAGCAGACACCGGTATAGCGGGCCATCCTACGAGCAGTACTTC.

The chain recombines TRBV7-8 with TRBJ2-3, with TRBD2 identical over 10 bases. V was clipped by 2 bases and J by 4 bases; unmatched bases: 6. Germline V gene data show CDR1 as SGHVS and CDR2 as FQNEAQ. CDR3 length equals 16 residues. CDR3 protein: CASSLSGGAVSDTQYF. CDR3 coding DNA: TGTGCCAGCAGCTTAAGCGGGGGGGCCGTCTCAGATACGCAGTATTTT.

The V and J genes are TRBV18 and TRBJ2-7; 10 positions match TRBD1. The CDR3 spans 13 residues. Germline CDR1 reads KGHSH; CDR2 reads LQKENI. V trimming: 6 bases; J trimming: 7 bases; junction bases outside the gene matches: 6. The CDR3: CASSPDRGREQYF. In nucleotides, the CDR3 is TGTGCCAGCTCTCCCGACAGGGGGCGAGAGCAGTACTTC.

The CDR3 spells CASSQVLLAGVGGSGQYF. CDR3 nucleotides: TGCGCCAGCAGCCAAGTTTTACTAGCGGGAGTAGGGGGCTCAGGGCAGTACTTC. This chain joins TRBV4-1 and TRBJ2-7; 11 nucleotides match TRBD2. The CDR3 has 18 residues. V was pared by 1 base and J by 9 bases, with 17 bases of the junction left unmatched. Germline V gene lookup returns CDR1 MGHRA and CDR2 YSYEKL.

V is TRBV11-2 and J is TRBJ2-5; the match to TRBD1 covers 9 bases. V shed 8 bases and J 5 bases; nucleotides not matched to a gene: 6. CDR1 SGHAT and CDR2 FQNNGV come from the germline V gene. This CDR3 is built from 13 residues. The chain's CDR3 is CASGTGSVETQYF. The CDR3 DNA is TGTGCCAGCGGGACAGGGTCCGTGGAGACCCAGTACTTC.

The chain couples TRBV6-1 to TRBJ2-7, with 9 bases aligning to TRBD2. J gave up 6 bases and V 2 bases, and 5 bases lay outside the gene matches. In germline, CDR1 is MNHNS, CDR2 SASEGT. The CDR3 has 14 residues. The CDR3 region is CASSELAGPVEQYF. Written as DNA, the CDR3 is TGTGCCAGCAGTGAACTAGCGGGGCCAGTCGAGCAGTACTTC.

This clone showed up just once. The chain employs TRBV7-9 and TRBJ1-2; D may be TRBD1 (6 bases). The CDR3 spans 14 residues. CDR1 is SEHNR and CDR2 is FQNEAQ in the germline V gene (reference sequence). V was pared by 3 bases and J by 1 base, with 9 bases between. The CDR3, as DNA: TGTGCCAGCAGCTTGACAGGAGATAACTATGGCTACACCTTC. Translation: CASSLTGDNYGYTF.

Written as DNA, the CDR3 is TGTGCCAGCAGCTCAAATGACAGGGCGAGAACCGGGGAGCTGTTTTTT. It encodes CASSSNDRARTGELFF. The chain uses TRBV7-9 and TRBJ2-2; 7 positions agree with TRBD1. V lost 4 bases and J lost 5; bases outside the gene matches: 10. This CDR3 is built from 16 residues. Per the germline V gene, CDR1 is SEHNR and CDR2 is FQNEAQ (reference sequence).

This chain uses TRBV11-2 with TRBJ1-1; D gene uncertain. The V and J ends lost 3 bases and 2 bases respectively, with 16 bases between them. The germline gives CDR1 SGHAT, CDR2 FQNNGV. The CDR3 consists of 16 residues. CDR3 region: CASSLDSVGANTEAFF. The CDR3 region has the DNA TGTGCCAGCAGCTTGGACTCGGTGGGAGCAAACACTGAAGCTTTCTTT.

This sequence joins TRBV5-4 and TRBJ2-2, with TRBD1 identical over 7 bases. The J segment lost 4 bases and the V segment lost 0 bases, leaving 6 bases of the junction unmatched. The CDR3 loop spans 16 amino acids. The germline gives CDR1 SGHNT, CDR2 YYREEE (reference sequence). In nucleotides, the CDR3 is TGTGCCAGCAGCTTGGGACAGGGCCGGAGCACCGGGGAGCTGTTTTTT. This sequence encodes CASSLGQGRSTGELFF.

The chain carries TRBV9 and TRBJ2-1, with TRBD2 matching 10 bases. V shed 2 bases and J 9 bases; nucleotides not matched to a gene: 8. Germline V CDR1 and CDR2: SGDLS, YYNGEE. The CDR3 contains 15 residues. The CDR3 DNA follows: TGTGCCAGCAGCGTCGCTAGCGGGAGTACGGGTGAGCAGTTCTTC. Its protein product is CASSVASGSTGEQFF.

The chain joins TRBV5-1 to TRBJ2-1, with D tentatively TRBD2 (6 bases). Germline CDR1 and CDR2: SGHRS and YFSETQ. CDR3 length: 15 residues. Trimming stripped 6 bases from V and 4 bases from J, with 17 bases between. Here the CDR3 reads CASIATTGTYNEQFF. CDR3 coding DNA: TGCGCCAGCATAGCAACTACCGGGACTTACAATGAGCAGTTCTTC.

The chain joins TRBV2 to TRBJ2-4; no reliable D call. Germline CDR1 is SNHLY and CDR2 is FYNNEI. The length of the CDR3 is 15 residues. V gave up 5 bases and J gave up 8 bases, with 19 bases separating them. CDR3 DNA sequence: TGTGCCAGCAGTTTGGATCAAGGCTTTGGAGACATTCAGTACTTC. Translating gives CASSLDQGFGDIQYF.